The entry below gives a single TCR beta chain sequence along with its context. Antigen specificity is unknown. TCRdb re-called the reads through MiXCR, storing one row per CDR3 protein. This table has more than 60,000 distinct CDR3 sequences, approximately 60% appearing once. The data derive from a study of type 1 regulatory T cells. Study-wide context: T-allo10 is a Tr1-enriched, alloantigen-specific CD4 T cell product made in vitro.

The germline CDR1 and CDR2 sequences are DFQATT and SNEGSKA (reference sequence). The trim removed 6 bases at V and 1 base at J, leaving 4 bases unmatched. The CDR3 is 14 amino acids. Broader study findings: Compared with non-Tr1 cells, Tr1 cells showed a narrower TCR repertoire.

Material for sequencing was cultured non-Tr1 T cells, either the whole culture or a sorted T cell fraction (not recorded which). This sequence was found in a human donor in good health. The V gene is TRBV20-1, the J gene TRBJ2-3; 10 bases are a match to TRBD2. The CDR3 protein is CSARTSGGTDTQYF. The CDR3 region has the DNA TGCAGTGCAAGAACTAGCGGGGGCACAGATACGCAGTATTTT.